One sample yielded the 26 T cell receptor beta chains listed below, sequenced in a study of sequential checkpoint blockade in melanoma. Treatment specified: randomized to nivolumab then ipilimumab (arm A) or the reverse (arm B). Data came from immunoSEQ multiplex PCR; TCRdb stores just in-frame clones and leaves some out. The repertoire includes about 9,900 clones, around 70% of them detected once, and about 24% sits in the top ten. Sequencing used CD8+ T cells sorted from blood (inferred from file names), obtained from a patient given nivolumab and ipilimumab in sequence. These receptors came from a human donor with melanoma.

The genes are TRBV7-6 and TRBJ2-7; TRBD1 matches at 8 bases. The germline V gene has CDR1 SGHVS and CDR2 FNYEAQ. The V gene end was trimmed by 5 bases and the J gene end by 4 bases; junction bases not matched to a gene: 7. The CDR3 is 14 residues long. CDR3 amino acids: CASSPGQELYEQYF. As DNA, the CDR3 is TGTGCCAGCAGCCCGGGACAGGAGCTTTACGAGCAGTACTTC.

This clone was found once. V gene TRBV7-3 combines with J gene TRBJ2-2; D possibly corresponds to TRBD1 (5 bases). CDR3 length equals 15 residues. From germline, CDR1 is SGHTA and CDR2 FQGTGA. V lost 5 bases and J 5 bases, leaving 15 bases between the germline ends. CDR3 sequence: CASSPLGQDTGELFF. The CDR3 DNA follows: TGTGCCAGCAGCCCCCTGGGGCAGGATACCGGGGAGCTGTTTTTT.

This clone has a handful of counts. CDR3 DNA sequence: TGCGCCAGCAGCTCCGGGACAGGGGGCGAGGGCTATGGCTACACCTTC. Encoded protein: CASSSGTGGEGYGYTF. The genes are TRBV5-1 and TRBJ1-2; TRBD1 aligns across 12 bases. The trim removed 3 bases at V and 4 bases at J, leaving 7 bases unmatched. The CDR3 covers 16 residues. Per germline, CDR1 SGHRS and CDR2 YFSETQ.

V gene TRBV4-3 combines with J gene TRBJ1-5, with TRBD1 as a possible D gene (6 bases). Looked up from germline, CDR1 is LGHNA and CDR2 is YSLEER. This CDR3 is 15 amino acids long. Deletions cut 3 bases from V and 6 bases from J, with 15 bases between. This CDR3 is CASSQEQGVFQPQHF. CDR3 in DNA: TGCGCCAGCAGCCAGGAACAGGGTGTATTTCAGCCCCAGCATTTT.

This clone was picked up a small number of times. The chain couples TRBV28 to TRBJ2-2, with D tentatively TRBD2 (6 bases). V was clipped by 5 bases and J by 8 bases, with 15 bases between them. Germline CDR1 reads MDHEN; CDR2 reads SYDVKM. CDR3 length equals 14 residues. CDR3 sequence reads: CASSPTRDVGELFF. As DNA, the CDR3 is TGTGCCAGCAGTCCGACTAGAGATGTGGGGGAGCTGTTTTTT.

The genes are TRBV6-4 and TRBJ2-1, with unresolved D. The CDR3 runs to 13 residues. Germline CDR1 and CDR2: MRHNA and SNTAGT. The germline V and J ends were trimmed by 4 bases and 8 bases, with 12 bases remaining between them. As DNA, the CDR3 is TGTGCCAGCAGTGTCGGAGCGAACGATGAGCAGTTCTTC. The encoded protein is CASSVGANDEQFF.

The J gene is TRBJ2-3, the V gene TRBV27; 8 bases fit TRBD1. V shed 4 bases and J 4 bases; nucleotides not matched to a gene: 7. Germline loops: CDR1 MNHEY, CDR2 SMNVEV (reference sequence). The CDR3 has 15 residues. In DNA form, the CDR3 reads TGTGCCAGCAGTTATTCAGGGGGCATCGCAGATACGCAGTATTTT. It is translated as CASSYSGGIADTQYF.

The chain links TRBV6-4 to TRBJ2-2; tentative D call: TRBD2 (5 bases). The V end was cut by 0 bases, the J end by 6 bases, with 11 bases between. Germline V gene lookup returns CDR1 MRHNA and CDR2 SNTAGT. The CDR3 is made up of 15 amino acids. The DNA for the CDR3 is TGTGCCAGCAGTGACTCCCCGACTACGTCCGGGGAGCTGTTTTTT. Its translation is CASSDSPTTSGELFF.

The chain carries TRBV7-6 and TRBJ2-1, with D uncertain. The CDR3 contains 12 residues. The V gene lost 3 bases and the J gene lost 9 bases, with 9 bases spanning the gap. The germline gives CDR1 SGHVS, CDR2 FNYEAQ. The CDR3 bases are TGTGCCAGCAGCTTCCCGGTCGGTGAGCAGTTCTTC. The encoded protein is CASSFPVGEQFF.

The CDR3 nucleotides are TGTGCCAGCAGCCCCTCCGGGGGACTAGCGGCCTACAATGAGCAGTTCTTC. It yields the protein CASSPSGGLAAYNEQFF. This chain uses TRBV9 with TRBJ2-1; 11 bases fit TRBD2. The CDR3 totals 17 residues. CDR1 is SGDLS, CDR2 YYNGEE, per germline. Trimming cost V 4 bases and J 2 bases; bases outside gene matches: 8.

The chain joins TRBV19 to TRBJ2-3, with 9 bases fitting TRBD2. J gave up 4 bases and V 4 bases, and 3 bases lay outside the gene matches. Looked up from germline, CDR1 is LNHDA and CDR2 is SQIVND (reference sequence). The CDR3 is 14 amino acids. As DNA, the CDR3 is TGTGCCAGTAGTACCGCGGGAGGGGCAGATACGCAGTATTTT. It translates to CASSTAGGADTQYF. The full variable domain, its missing parts supplied by reference TRBV19 and TRBJ2-3, is DGGITQSPKYLFRKEGQNVTLSCEQNLNHDAMYWYRQDPGQGLRLIYYSQIVNDFQKGDIAEGYSVSREKKESFPLTVTSAQKNPTAFYLCASSTAGGADTQYFGPGTRLTVL.

This clone was found once. The gene calls are TRBV30 and TRBJ1-2; tentative D call: TRBD1 (6 bases). The CDR3 runs to 13 residues. Germline loops: CDR1 GTSNPN, CDR2 SVGIG (reference sequence). V was shortened by 4 bases and J by 8 bases, with 17 bases between the two germline ends. The chain's CDR3 is CAWTDTGWDGYTF. CDR3 DNA: TGTGCCTGGACCGACACAGGGTGGGACGGCTACACCTTC.

A remark on this clone: This may be a read error: a much more frequent sequence differs by one nucleotide. The rearrangement joins TRBV19 to TRBJ2-5; D is ambiguous. The end of the DNA aligns better with TRBJ2-7, so the J call may be wrong. This CDR3 spans 14 amino acids. CDR1 and CDR2 (germline): LNHDA, SQIVND (reference sequence). CDR3: CASSIGQPSYEQYF. The CDR3, as DNA: TGTGCCAGTAGTATTGGGCAGCCCTCCTACGAGCAGTACTTC.

CDR3 amino acids: CASSPSGTGVGNTEAFF. The CDR3 DNA sequence: TGTGCCAGCAGCCCCTCCGGAACAGGGGTCGGAAACACTGAAGCTTTCTTT. The rearrangement uses TRBV4-2 and TRBJ1-1, with 7 bases matching TRBD1. This CDR3 is built from 17 residues. With V trimmed by 4 bases and J by 2 bases, 13 bases remained unmatched. In germline, CDR1 is LGHNA, CDR2 YNFKEQ.

The chain is built from TRBV4-3 and TRBJ2-7, with D perhaps TRBD2 (5 bases). The CDR3 consists of 16 residues. The germline V and J ends were trimmed by 0 bases and 5 bases, with 17 bases remaining between them. Germline lookup yields CDR1 LGHNA and CDR2 YSLEER. The chain's CDR3 is CASSQELQRSRDEQYF. In nucleotides, the CDR3 is TGCGCCAGCAGCCAAGAACTCCAGCGGAGCCGGGACGAGCAGTACTTC.

The chain couples TRBV4-1 to TRBJ2-7; TRBD2 aligns across 9 bases. Losses at the gene ends were 3 bases for V and 6 bases for J; bases not matched to a gene: 6. The CDR3 is 14 amino acids. Per germline, CDR1 MGHRA and CDR2 YSYEKL. The CDR3 coding sequence is TGCGCCAGCAGCCACGGGCGGGAGGGCTCCGAGCAGTACTTC. It is translated as CASSHGREGSEQYF.

The J gene is TRBJ2-1, the V gene TRBV5-1; 10 positions agree with TRBD2. Looked up from germline, CDR1 is SGHRS and CDR2 is YFSETQ. The CDR3 runs 17 residues. Trimming took 3 bases from V and 5 from J; bases not matched to a gene: 11. CDR3: CASSSTITSGVDNEQFF. As DNA, the CDR3 is TGCGCCAGCAGCTCCACCATTACTAGCGGGGTTGACAATGAGCAGTTCTTC.

The chain recombines TRBV19 with TRBJ1-1; D is possibly TRBD1 (6 bases). CDR1 and CDR2 from the germline V gene are LNHDA and SQIVND (reference sequence). The CDR3 contains 16 residues. V was shortened by 4 bases and J by 2 bases, with 17 bases between the two germline ends. The CDR3, as DNA: TGTGCCAGTAGTACAAGAGCCCTCGGGACAAACACTGAAGCTTTCTTT. It yields the protein CASSTRALGTNTEAFF.

The chain couples TRBV6-5 to TRBJ1-2; unclear D gene. Germline V CDR1 and CDR2: MNHEY, SVGAGI. Trimming left V 4 bases short and J 7 bases short, with 7 bases between. This CDR3 has 11 residues. CDR3 in amino acids: CASSSMSGYTF. The CDR3 nucleotides are TGTGCCAGCAGTTCCATGAGTGGCTACACCTTC.

The CDR3 nucleotides are TGTGCCAGCAGCTTAGGGGGGACACGGGCTGTGGAGACCCAGTACTTC. Translating it yields CASSLGGTRAVETQYF. The chain couples TRBV11-2 to TRBJ2-5; D may be TRBD1 (6 bases). Germline V gives CDR1 SGHAT, CDR2 FQNNGV. The CDR3 totals 16 residues. Trimming left V 1 base short and J 5 bases short, with 17 bases between.

In its sample, this clone was seen a few times. V gene TRBV14 combines with J gene TRBJ2-7; no reliable D call. Trimming pared 3 bases from V and 3 bases from J, leaving 12 bases between. This CDR3 is 14 amino acids long. Germline V gene sequence: CDR1 SGHDN, CDR2 FVKESK. The CDR3 sequence: CASSHTQALYEQYF. The CDR3 nucleotides read TGTGCCAGCAGCCATACCCAGGCCCTCTACGAGCAGTACTTC.

This clone was seen more than once but under ten times. This rearrangement joins TRBV7-8 to TRBJ2-1; 9 nucleotides line up with TRBD2. The germline gives CDR1 SGHVS, CDR2 FQNEAQ. The V and J ends lost 3 bases and 4 bases, in that order; junction bases with no gene match: 4. This CDR3 has 15 amino acids. The CDR3 DNA follows: TGTGCCAGCAGCTTCACGACTAGCGGTTACAATGAGCAGTTCTTC. The encoded protein is CASSFTTSGYNEQFF.

This chain joins TRBV2 and TRBJ2-7; TRBD1 agrees at 7 bases. The CDR3 is made up of 13 amino acids. V lost 7 bases to trimming and J lost 4 bases; unmatched junction nucleotides: 7. Germline values: CDR1 SNHLY, CDR2 FYNNEI. The CDR3 DNA reads as TGTGCCAGCACCGGGACAGCCTTTTACGAGCAGTACTTC. This sequence encodes CASTGTAFYEQYF. Full variable domain (rest looked up from reference TRBV2 and TRBJ2-7): EPEVTQTPSHQVTQMGQEVILRCVPISNHLYFYWYRQILGQKVEFLVSFYNNEISEKSEIFDDQFSVERPDGSNFTLKIRSTKLEDSAMYFCASTGTAFYEQYFGPGTRLTVT.

There are a few counts of this clone. The chain links TRBV7-9 to TRBJ2-7; D is perhaps TRBD1 (5 bases). The CDR3 contains 13 residues. Trimming removed 2 bases from V and 2 bases from J, with 7 bases in between. Germline V CDR1 and CDR2: SEHNR, FQNEAQ (reference sequence). The CDR3: CASSLTGPYEQYF. The CDR3 coding sequence is TGTGCCAGCAGCTTAACAGGCCCCTACGAGCAGTACTTC.

The genes are TRBV5-6 and TRBJ2-7; 9 bases fit TRBD1. The CDR3 is 14 amino acids. V lost 3 bases to trimming and J lost 1 base; unmatched junction nucleotides: 2. Germline values: CDR1 SGHDT, CDR2 YYEEEE. The CDR3 bases are TGTGCCAGCAGCTCACAGGGGGCTTCCTACGAGCAGTACTTC. Protein sequence: CASSSQGASYEQYF. The whole variable domain, filled in from reference TRBV5-6 and TRBJ2-7, reads DAGVTQSPTHLIKTRGQQVTLRCSPKSGHDTVSWYQQALGQGPQFIFQYYEEEERQRGNFPDRFSGHQFPNYSSELNVNALLLGDSALYLCASSSQGASYEQYFGPGTRLTVT.

The chain uses TRBV7-9 and TRBJ1-6, with 8 bases that match TRBD1. CDR1 is SEHNR and CDR2 is FQNEAQ in the germline V gene (reference sequence). The trim removed 5 bases at V and 8 bases at J, leaving 17 bases unmatched. The CDR3 has 18 amino acids. This chain's CDR3 is CASSPHRTGKKGDSPLHF. CDR3 nucleotides: TGTGCCAGCAGCCCCCACCGGACAGGGAAGAAGGGGGATTCACCCCTCCACTTT.